These T cell receptor beta chains were read from a single sample in a study of blood T cell repertoires in COVID-19. The data were produced by immunoSEQ multiplex PCR, yet TCRdb's version contains in-frame clones alone and is incomplete. The repertoire holds about 250,000 clones, about 88% seen once, with roughly 4.5% in the top ten. Material for sequencing was peripheral blood. All receptors come from a woman aged 40 to 50 who had recovered from COVID-19. CDR3s include the opening cysteine and the closing phenylalanine or tryptophan. Each record gives: J gene, V gene, CDR3 protein.

TRBJ2-7	TRBV5-1	CASTLSGGTYEQYF
TRBJ2-5	TRBV5-1	CASSWGRGRETQYF
TRBJ1-4	TRBV5-6	CASSSQTGPTNEKLFF
TRBJ1-1	TRBV28	CASSLVQVIPNTEAFF
TRBJ2-3	TRBV5-4	CASSLGPGQGTDTQYF
TRBJ2-3	TRBV19	CAISGRNTDTQYF
TRBJ2-2	TRBV27	CASSPPGQGITGELFF
TRBJ1-2	TRBV27	CASSFGQGAHYGYTF
TRBJ1-5	TRBV28	CASTSEGGFSNQPQHF
TRBJ2-1	TRBV19	CASSITSGAYNEQFF
TRBJ1-2	TRBV6-1	CASSEMRTGSYGYTF
TRBJ1-2	TRBV18	CASSPATVFANYGYTF
TRBJ2-3	TRBV5-1	CASSSLWGGSTDTQYF
TRBJ2-3	TRBV11-2	CASSLEREVEADTQYF
TRBJ2-5	TRBV5-8	CASTGWRIETQYF
TRBJ1-2	TRBV19	CASRGWRRDYGYTF
TRBJ1-1	TRBV6-2/TRBV6-3	CASSYSGVLVAFF
TRBJ2-3	TRBV6-5	CASSYPASGTDTQYF
TRBJ2-7	TRBV12-3/TRBV12-4	CASSLEGVKQYF
TRBJ1-5	TRBV5-6	CASSSGQPRTNQPQHF
TRBJ2-5	TRBV6-5	CASRGQGAVVTQYF
TRBJ1-6	TRBV27	CASSLLGGVNSPLHF
TRBJ2-3	TRBV5-4	CASSTGVRTDTQYF
TRBJ2-3	TRBV7-9	CASPSTQYF
TRBJ2-5	TRBV6-5	CASSYSRTGTKETQYF
TRBJ1-2	TRBV18	CASSPQGGDGYTF
TRBJ1-3	TRBV19	CASSWTGSGNTIYF
TRBJ1-2	TRBV7-9	CASSLYRGGYTF
TRBJ2-2	TRBV12-5	CASGSPRTGSAYGTGELFF